One and the same sample provided the 5 T cell receptor beta chains below, sequenced in a study of blood T cell repertoires in COVID-19. Produced via immunoSEQ multiplex PCR; TCRdb's table is partial and in-frame only. Here the sample spans about 150,000 clones, approximately 80% being singletons. Sequenced input: peripheral blood. The receptors stem from a woman in her sixties or seventies with COVID-19, enrolled during active disease.

V gene TRBV3-1 (or the pseudogene TRBV3-2) combines with J gene TRBJ2-7; 8 nucleotides match TRBD1. The germline V gene has CDR1 LGHDT and CDR2 YNNKEL (reference sequence). The CDR3 is made up of 16 amino acids. With V trimmed by 4 bases and J by 3 bases, 11 bases remained unmatched. The CDR3 bases are TGTGCCAGCAGCCGATTAAAATTTACAGGGGGCTACGAGCAGTACTTC. This gives the protein CASSRLKFTGGYEQYF.

This chain uses TRBV5-4 with TRBJ1-2, with 7 positions matching TRBD1. The CDR3 extends over 12 amino acids. In germline, CDR1 is SGHNT, CDR2 YYREEE (reference sequence). Trimming cost V 0 bases and J 8 bases; bases outside gene matches: 1. This chain's CDR3 is CASSLDRGGYTF. In DNA form, the CDR3 reads TGTGCCAGCAGCTTGGACAGGGGCGGCTACACCTTC.

The V call is TRBV30, the J call TRBJ2-2, with D perhaps matching TRBD2 (5 bases). V lost 4 bases and J 4 bases, leaving 10 bases between the germline ends. The CDR3 spans 13 residues. Germline V CDR1 and CDR2: GTSNPN, SVGIG (reference sequence). The CDR3 DNA sequence: TGTGCCTGGAAACCGGGGTTCACCGGGGAGCTGTTTTTT. Its translation is CAWKPGFTGELFF.

The J gene is TRBJ1-2, the V gene TRBV18; TRBD1 matches 8 bases. V lost 5 bases and J lost 4; bases outside the gene matches: 6. The length of the CDR3 is 14 residues. Germline V gene data show CDR1 as KGHSH and CDR2 as LQKENI. The CDR3 region has the DNA TGTGCCAGCTCAAACGCCGGACAGGGCTATGGCTACACCTTC. It yields the protein CASSNAGQGYGYTF. Supplemented by reference TRBV18 and TRBJ1-2, the full variable domain reads NAGVMQNPRHLVRRRGQEARLRCSPMKGHSHVYWYRQLPEEGLKFMVYLQKENIIDESGMPKERFSAEFPKEGPSILRIQQVVRGDSAAYFCASSNAGQGYGYTFGSGTRLTVV.

The sample holds many counts of this clone. The chain employs TRBV14 and TRBJ1-1; 8 positions match TRBD1. Germline V gene lookup returns CDR1 SGHDN and CDR2 FVKESK. V shed 6 bases, J shed 4 bases, and the junction held 10 bases outside the gene matches. The CDR3 spans 15 residues. CDR3 bases: TGTGCCAGCAGTTTGAGGACAGGGAGGGCCACTGAAGCTTTCTTT. Amino acids: CASSLRTGRATEAFF.